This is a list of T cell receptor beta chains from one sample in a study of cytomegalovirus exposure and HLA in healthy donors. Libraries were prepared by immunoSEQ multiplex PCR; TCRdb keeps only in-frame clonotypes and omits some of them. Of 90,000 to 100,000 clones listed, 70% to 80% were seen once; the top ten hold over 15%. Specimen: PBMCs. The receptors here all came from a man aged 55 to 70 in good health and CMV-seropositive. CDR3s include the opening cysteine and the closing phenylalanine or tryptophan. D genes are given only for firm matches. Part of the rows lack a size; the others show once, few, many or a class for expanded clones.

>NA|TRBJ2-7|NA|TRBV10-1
TGCGCCAGCAGCCCCGGCGGCTACGAGCAGTACTTC
CASSPGGYEQYF
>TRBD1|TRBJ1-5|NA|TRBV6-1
TGTGCCAGCAGTGCATGGACAGGGGGTGTTCAGCCCCAGCATTTT
CASSAWTGGVQPQHF
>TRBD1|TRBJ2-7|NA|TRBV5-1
TGCGCCAGCAGCTTAGGGACAGGGGGGTACGAGCAGTACTTC
CASSLGTGGYEQYF
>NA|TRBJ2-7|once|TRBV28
TGTGCCAGCAGTTTAGGGAGCGCCTACGAGCAGTACTTC
CASSLGSAYEQYF
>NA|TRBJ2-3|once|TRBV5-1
TGCGCCAGCAGCCGGGACTCCTCTAGCACAGATACGCAGTATTTT
CASSRDSSSTDTQYF
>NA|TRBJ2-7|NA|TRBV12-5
TGTGCTAGTGGTTTCCGACCCCCGGGACACCGCTCCTACGAGCAGTACTTC
CASGFRPPGHRSYEQYF
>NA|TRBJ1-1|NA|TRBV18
TGTGCCAGCTCTCGGAGGACAGAATACACTGAAGCTTTCTTT
CASSRRTEYTEAFF
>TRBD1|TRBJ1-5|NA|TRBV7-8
TGTGCCAGCAGCTTGGGGACAGGGAACAATCAGCCCCAGCATTTT
CASSLGTGNNQPQHF
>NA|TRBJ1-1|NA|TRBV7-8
TGTGCCAGCAGCTTAGCGCCAAGGGGGACCACTGAAGCTTTCTTT
CASSLAPRGTTEAFF
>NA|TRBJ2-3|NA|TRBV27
TGTGCCAGCAGTTTCTCTATTACTAGCACAGATACGCAGTATTTT
CASSFSITSTDTQYF
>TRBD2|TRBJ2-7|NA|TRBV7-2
TGTGCCAGCAGCGGGGCCTTGCGGGGGGGGACCCACGAGCAGTACTTC
CASSGALRGGTHEQYF
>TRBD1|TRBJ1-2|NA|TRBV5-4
TGTGCCAGCAGCCCGTTACAGGGGGCGAGCTATGGCTACACCTTC
CASSPLQGASYGYTF
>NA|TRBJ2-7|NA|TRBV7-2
TGTGCCAGCAGCTTGGCAGACGAGCAGTACTTC
CASSLADEQYF
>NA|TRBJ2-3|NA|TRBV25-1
TGTGCCAGCAGTGAATCCCCTTGGTTTGGGGGGAGGACAGATACGCAGTATTTT
CASSESPWFGGRTDTQYF
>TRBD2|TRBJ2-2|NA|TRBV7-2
TGTGCCTGCGGGGGGGGCCCGAACACCGGGGAGCTGTTTTTT
CACGGGPNTGELFF
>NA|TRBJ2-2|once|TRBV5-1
TGCGCCAGCAGCTTAACAGCGAACACCGGGGAGCTGTTTTTT
CASSLTANTGELFF
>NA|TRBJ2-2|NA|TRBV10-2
TGCGCCACCCAGAGGACTGGGAACACCGGGGAGCTGTTTTTT
CATQRTGNTGELFF
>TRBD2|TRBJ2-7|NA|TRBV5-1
TGCGCCAGCAACTCTTTAGCGGGCGGCTCCTACGAGCAGTACTTC
CASNSLAGGSYEQYF
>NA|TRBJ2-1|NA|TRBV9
TGTGCCAGCAGCTCGGGAACCCTAGACTACAATGAGCAGTTCTTC
CASSSGTLDYNEQFF
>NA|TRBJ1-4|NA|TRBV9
TGTGCCAGCAGCGTAGGGGCGGGTTTGGAAAAACTGTTTTTT
CASSVGAGLEKLFF
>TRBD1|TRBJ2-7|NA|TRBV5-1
TGCGCCAGCAGCTTTCTCCCGGCGACAGGGTTGGGGATTGGCGAGCAGTACTTC
CASSFLPATGLGIGEQYF
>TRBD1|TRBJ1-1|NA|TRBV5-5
TGTGCCAGCAGCTCTCTGACAGGGGTCGGGACTGAAGCTTTCTTT
CASSSLTGVGTEAFF
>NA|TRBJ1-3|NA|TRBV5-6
TGTGCCAGCAGCTTGGGGACAGTGCTAAACACCATATATTTT
CASSLGTVLNTIYF
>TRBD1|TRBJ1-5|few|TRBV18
TGTGCCAGCTCACCGGGGCAGGGGGCGGAATATAGCAATCAGCCCCAGCATTTT
CASSPGQGAEYSNQPQHF
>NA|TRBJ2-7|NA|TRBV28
TGTGCCAGCAGCACGACAGATTTCTACGAGCAGTACTTC
CASSTTDFYEQYF
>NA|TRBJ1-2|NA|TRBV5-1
TGCGCCAGCAGCTTGGAAGGGACACAATATGGCTACACCTTC
CASSLEGTQYGYTF
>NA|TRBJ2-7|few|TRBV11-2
TGTGCCAGCAGCTTAGGCGCATCCTACGAGCAGTACTTC
CASSLGASYEQYF
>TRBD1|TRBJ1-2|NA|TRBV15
TGTGCCACCAGCAGAGATGGGAGTGGGACAGTCGGTCTCTACACCTTC
CATSRDGSGTVGLYTF
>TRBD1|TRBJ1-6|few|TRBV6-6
TGTGCCAGCAGTAATCGGGACAGGGTACTTGGTTCACCCCTCCACTTT
CASSNRDRVLGSPLHF
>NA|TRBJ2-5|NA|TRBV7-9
TGTTCCAGCAGCTCCGAGGGCGGACGGCATCAAGAGACCCAGTACTTC
CSSSSEGGRHQETQYF
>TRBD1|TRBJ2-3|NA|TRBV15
TGTGCCACCAGCAGAGATGGACAGGGCCTAGATACGCAGTATTTT
CATSRDGQGLDTQYF
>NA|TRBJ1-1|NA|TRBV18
TGTGCCAGCTCACCACGGGGGCTGGGGGCTGGTGGGGACACTGAAGCTTTCTTT
CASSPRGLGAGGDTEAFF